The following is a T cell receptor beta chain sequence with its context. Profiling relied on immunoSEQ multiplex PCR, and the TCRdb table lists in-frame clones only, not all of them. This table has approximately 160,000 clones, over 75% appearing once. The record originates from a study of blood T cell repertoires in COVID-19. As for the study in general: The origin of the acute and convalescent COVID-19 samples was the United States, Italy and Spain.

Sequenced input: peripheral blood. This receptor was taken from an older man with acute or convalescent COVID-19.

CDR3 protein: CASSLGGLAGSSSYNEQFF. For the CDR3, the DNA is TGCGCCAGCAGCTTGGGTGGACTAGCGGGTTCTAGCTCCTACAATGAGCAGTTCTTC. The rearrangement joins TRBV5-1 to TRBJ2-1; 11 nucleotides align to TRBD2. Germline V gene data show CDR1 as SGHRS and CDR2 as YFSETQ. The CDR3 is 19 residues long. V trimming: 0 bases; J trimming: 0 bases; junction bases outside the gene matches: 8.